This T cell receptor (beta chain) is drawn from a study of Ad26.COV2.S vaccination and SARS-CoV-2 variants. As for the study in general: Donor had been placed in the Ad26.COV2.S arm of the COV1001 trial. Ad26.COV2.S was injected intramuscularly once or twice, 56 days apart.

The junction had 7 bases not matched to a gene; V was cut back by 4 bases and J by 7 bases. This CDR3 contains 14 residues. Germline CDR1 is SGHNT and CDR2 is YYREEE (reference sequence). As for treatment: 15 to 20 received Ad26.COV2.S at low or high dose, single or two shots; 5 received placebo; per-sample allocation not given. The study sampled participants on day 63 after the first vaccine or placebo injection. Study-level findings and limits: An underestimation of total T cell responses may have resulted from the TCR breadth and depth analyses. Vaccine and placebo recipients had comparable breadth of non-spike TCRs.

Regarding this clone: The antigen remains unidentified.

Method: immunoSEQ multiplex PCR; TCRdb's copy keeps in-frame clones and lacks some. The data show about 680,000 clones, roughly nine tenths seen once. This clonotype was sampled from a person between 18 and 60 years old who received the Ad26.COV2.S COVID-19 vaccine or a placebo. The genes are TRBV5-4 and TRBJ2-1, with TRBD1 matching 8 bases. Material: peripheral blood, obtained in a trial of Ad26.COV2.S vaccine versus placebo. The CDR3 loop reads CASSEWTGSNEQFF. In nucleotides, the CDR3 is TGTGCCAGCAGCGAATGGACAGGGAGTAATGAGCAGTTCTTC.